This record looks at one T cell receptor beta chain sequence and its context. Its specificity is not known. The entry originates in a study of cytomegalovirus exposure and HLA in healthy donors. 13 Jbeta primers and 60 Vbeta primers were used for the PCR. How the authors handled the data: A follow-up analysis tallied tens of millions of unique TCR beta chains, approximately 10 million shared. TCRdb's table, derived via immunoSEQ multiplex PCR, lists solely in-frame clones and lacks some. V and J calls and clone size are copied from that table; D and trimming were computed from the DNA. The sample consists of about 130,000 clones, about 81% of them appearing once. The CDR3 has 16 residues. V was pared by 0 bases and J by 9 bases, with 6 bases of the junction left unmatched. General study points: Cytomegalovirus-associated TCR beta chains were listed, numbering 150 to 200. Available immune exposure information was restricted to CMV serostatus only. Per a prior analysis, the majority of TCR beta V segments were productive roughly 87% or roughly 30% of the time.

The chain couples TRBV23-1 to TRBJ1-6; 9 nucleotides match TRBD1. TRBV23-1 is designated an ORF whose function remains uncertain. The TCR comes from a woman aged 40 to 50 in good health and CMV-seropositive. Sample: PBMCs. The DNA of the CDR3 is TGCGCCAGCAGTCAATCCCCAGGACAGGGGACTTCACCCCTCCACTTT. Its translation is CASSQSPGQGTSPLHF.